This T cell receptor beta chain is from a study of identical twins. Template switching added a universal primer site; cDNA carried unique molecular identifiers. MiXCR was run by TCRdb on the 5' RACE reads, yielding one entry per CDR3 protein. The data hold approximately 600,000 distinct CDR3 sequences, with nearly 10% observed a single time. This clonotype was counted many times. The donor group consisted entirely of healthy Caucasians. The ends lost 1 base at V and 6 bases at J; junction bases unmatched: 8. The CDR3 covers 17 residues. The germline V gene encodes CDR1 MGHRA and CDR2 YSYEKL. These same data were also listed under a study on yellow fever vaccine responses in identical twins.

This clonotype originated in a young woman in good health. Sequenced sample: PBMCs. This sequence joins TRBV4-1 and TRBJ1-6; 8 bases fit TRBD1. DNA of the CDR3: TGCGCCAGCAGCCAAGCCGCGAGCGGACAGGGTAATTCACCCCTCCACTTT. The encoded protein is CASSQAASGQGNSPLHF.